This entry describes one TCR beta chain. TCRdb reprocessed the 5' RACE reads and stores each CDR3 protein as one record, lacking DNA. The sample data list around 400,000 distinct CDR3 sequences. The germline gives CDR1 GTSNPN, CDR2 SVGIG (reference sequence). The CDR3 covers 13 residues. These data originate in a study of monozygotic twins with inflammatory bowel disease. Isolation of total RNA was performed on whole blood, with no prior T cell sorting. Sample: blood. This receptor was taken from a human donor with ulcerative colitis or Crohn's disease, or a healthy co-twin of an affected twin (not recorded which). The V gene is TRBV30, the J gene TRBJ2-3; TCRdb indicates TRBD1, and absent DNA this call remains unverified. Here the CDR3 reads CAWSVQGADTQYF.